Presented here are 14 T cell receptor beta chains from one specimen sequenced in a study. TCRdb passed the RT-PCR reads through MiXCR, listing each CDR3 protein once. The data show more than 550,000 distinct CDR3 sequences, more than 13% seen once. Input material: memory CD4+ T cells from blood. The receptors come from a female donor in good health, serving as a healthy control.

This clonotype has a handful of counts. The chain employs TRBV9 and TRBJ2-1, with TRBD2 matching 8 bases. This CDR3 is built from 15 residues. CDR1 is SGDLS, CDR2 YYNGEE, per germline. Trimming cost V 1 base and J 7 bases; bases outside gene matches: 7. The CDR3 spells CASSVSSGSLNEQFF. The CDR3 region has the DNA TGTGCCAGCAGCGTATCCAGCGGGAGTCTTAATGAGCAGTTCTTC.

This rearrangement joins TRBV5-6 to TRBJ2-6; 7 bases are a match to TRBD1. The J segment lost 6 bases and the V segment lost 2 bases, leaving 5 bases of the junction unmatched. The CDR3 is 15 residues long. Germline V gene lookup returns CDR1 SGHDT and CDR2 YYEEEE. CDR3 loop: CASSLGGGLANVLTF. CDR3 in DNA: TGTGCCAGCAGCTTAGGGGGCGGCTTGGCCAACGTCCTGACTTTC.

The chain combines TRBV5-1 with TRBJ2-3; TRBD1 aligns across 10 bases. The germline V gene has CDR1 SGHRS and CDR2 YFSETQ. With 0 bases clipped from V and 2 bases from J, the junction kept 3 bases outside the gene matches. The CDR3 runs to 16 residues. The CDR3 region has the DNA TGCGCCAGCAGCTTGGTGACAGGGGGCTTCACAGATACGCAGTATTTT. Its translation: CASSLVTGGFTDTQYF.

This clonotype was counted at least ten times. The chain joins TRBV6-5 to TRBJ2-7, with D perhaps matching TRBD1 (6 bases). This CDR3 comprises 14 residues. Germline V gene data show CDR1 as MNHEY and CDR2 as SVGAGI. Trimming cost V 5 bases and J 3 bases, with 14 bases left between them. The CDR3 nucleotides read TGTGCCAGCAGTCCCAGGACAGCGCGCTACGAGCAGTACTTC. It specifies CASSPRTARYEQYF.

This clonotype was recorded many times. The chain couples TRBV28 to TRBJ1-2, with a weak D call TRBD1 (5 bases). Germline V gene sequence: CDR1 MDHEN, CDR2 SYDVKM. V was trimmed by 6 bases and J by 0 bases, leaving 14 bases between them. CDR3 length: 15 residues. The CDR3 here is CASSPGSQANYGYTF. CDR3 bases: TGTGCCAGCAGCCCAGGGAGTCAAGCTAACTATGGCTACACCTTC.

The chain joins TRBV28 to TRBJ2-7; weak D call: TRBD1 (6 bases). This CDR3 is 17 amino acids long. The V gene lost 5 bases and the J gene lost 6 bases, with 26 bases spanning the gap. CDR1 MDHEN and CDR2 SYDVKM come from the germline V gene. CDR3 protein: CASSILRWDTKGGEQYF. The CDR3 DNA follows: TGTGCCAGCAGTATTCTCAGGTGGGACACTAAAGGCGGCGAGCAGTACTTC.

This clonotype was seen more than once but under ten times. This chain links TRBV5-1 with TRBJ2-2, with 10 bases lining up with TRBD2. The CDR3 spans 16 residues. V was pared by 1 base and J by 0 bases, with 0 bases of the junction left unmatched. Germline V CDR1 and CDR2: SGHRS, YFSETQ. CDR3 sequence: CASSLTSGTNTGELFF. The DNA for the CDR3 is TGCGCCAGCAGCTTGACTAGCGGGACGAACACCGGGGAGCTGTTTTTT.

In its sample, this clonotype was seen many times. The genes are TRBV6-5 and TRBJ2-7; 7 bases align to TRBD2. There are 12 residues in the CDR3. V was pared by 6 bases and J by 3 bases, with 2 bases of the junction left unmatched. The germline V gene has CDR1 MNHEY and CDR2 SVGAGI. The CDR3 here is CASRTSNYEQYF. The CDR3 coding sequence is TGTGCCAGCAGGACTAGCAACTACGAGCAGTACTTC.

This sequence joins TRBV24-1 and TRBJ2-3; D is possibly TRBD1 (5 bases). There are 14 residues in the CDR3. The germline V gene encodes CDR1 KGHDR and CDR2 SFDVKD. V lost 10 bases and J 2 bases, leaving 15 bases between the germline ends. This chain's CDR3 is CATGLGRDTDTQYF. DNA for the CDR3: TGTGCCACGGGGCTGGGCAGGGACACAGATACGCAGTATTTT.

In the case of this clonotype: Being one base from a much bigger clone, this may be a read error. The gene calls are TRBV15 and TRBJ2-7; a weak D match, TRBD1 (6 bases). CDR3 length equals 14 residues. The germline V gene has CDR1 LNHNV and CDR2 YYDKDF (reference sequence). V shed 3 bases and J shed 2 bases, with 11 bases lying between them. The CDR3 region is CATSRDSDAYEQYF. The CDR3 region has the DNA TGTGCCACCAGCAGGGACAGCGACGCCTACGAGCAGTACTTC.

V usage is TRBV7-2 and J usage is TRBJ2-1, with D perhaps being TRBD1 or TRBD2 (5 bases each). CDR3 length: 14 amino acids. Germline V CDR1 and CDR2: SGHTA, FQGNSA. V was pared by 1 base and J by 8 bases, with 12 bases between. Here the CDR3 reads CASSLDWDGDEQFF. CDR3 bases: TGTGCCAGCAGCTTAGACTGGGACGGCGATGAGCAGTTCTTC.

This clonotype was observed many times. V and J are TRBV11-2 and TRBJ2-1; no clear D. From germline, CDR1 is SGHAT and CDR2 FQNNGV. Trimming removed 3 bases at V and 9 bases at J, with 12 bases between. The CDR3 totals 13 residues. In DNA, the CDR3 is TGTGCCAGCAGCTTCTCGACCTGGGGTGAGCAGTTCTTC. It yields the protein CASSFSTWGEQFF. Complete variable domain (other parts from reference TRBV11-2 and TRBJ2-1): EAGVAQSPRYKIIEKRQSVAFWCNPISGHATLYWYQQILGQGPKLLIQFQNNGVVDDSQLPKDRFSAERLKGVDSTLKIQPAKLEDSAVYLCASSFSTWGEQFFGPGTRLTVL.

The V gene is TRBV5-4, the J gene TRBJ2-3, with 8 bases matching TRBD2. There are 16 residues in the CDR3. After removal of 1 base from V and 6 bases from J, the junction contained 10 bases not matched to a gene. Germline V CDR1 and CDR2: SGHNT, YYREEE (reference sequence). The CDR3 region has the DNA TGTGCCAGCAGCTTGCGGACTAGCCCATCTTTGGATACGCAGTATTTT. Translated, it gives CASSLRTSPSLDTQYF.

CDR3 in amino acids: CASSAKNTEAFF. The CDR3, as DNA: TGTGCCAGCAGCGCCAAGAACACTGAAGCTTTCTTT. The chain is built from TRBV9 and TRBJ1-1; no definite D call. The V end was cut by 3 bases, the J end by 1 base, with 4 bases between. Per germline, CDR1 SGDLS and CDR2 YYNGEE. The CDR3 consists of 12 residues.